Here is one TCR beta chain with its context. Its antigen remains unidentified. Base qualities are missing; no much larger clone stands one base away. The germline V gene (reference sequence) gives CDR1 as MNHNY and CDR2 as SVGAGI. The trim is 0 bases for V and 4 bases for J, with a gap of 9 bases between the germline ends. CDR3 length: 14 amino acids, cysteine to phenylalanine. Of the read, only the CDR3 DNA is kept; its 42 bases are in frame from base 1. The data are from a study of T cell changes during pregnancy in multiple sclerosis (dated 2019 in TCRdb). In terms of the full investigation: The study looked at changes in the T cell repertoire across pregnancy in women with multiple sclerosis.

Receptor libraries were prepared by the immunoSEQ multiplex PCR assay. TCRdb limited this immuneACCESS table to in-frame rearrangements with V and J called. A share of clones is missing; checked studies link under half to unresolved V genes, and the rest is unexplained. The sample contains about 47,000 clones, more than 85% of them found a single time. The top ten hold 2% to 2.5% of the sample. The sequence joins TRBV6-6 to TRBJ1-1; the D gene lacks a confident call. The sequencing used peripheral blood, collected in the third trimester of pregnancy. This receptor was taken from a female donor with multiple sclerosis, enrolled in a pregnancy study. The DNA sequence is as follows: TGTGCCAGCAGTTACTCGGTGGGGAGCACTGAAGCTTTCTTT. This is translated as CASSYSVGSTEAFF.